This T cell receptor (beta chain) appears in the sequencing data of a study of early T cells in non-severe SARS-CoV-2 infection. For the study at large: Chains were unpaired, as sequencing was done on bulk RNA from unsorted whole blood.

This CDR3 has 19 residues. The V gene end was trimmed by 1 base and the J gene end by 5 bases; junction bases not matched to a gene: 17. The V gene's germline CDR1 is LGHDT and CDR2 YNNKEL (reference sequence). This clonotype was recorded many times. Its antigen is unidentified. Individual cDNA molecules were tagged with unique molecular identifiers. TCRdb reprocessed the 5' RACE reads via MiXCR and lists one record per CDR3 protein. This table holds tens of thousands of distinct CDR3 sequences, under 7% found once. The study, taken as a whole, reports: VDJdb-based annotation leaned toward anti-spike CD8 responses and missed private and CD4 specificities.

This receptor was obtained from an adult who was a healthcare worker with PCR-confirmed SARS-CoV-2 infection or an uninfected control (not recorded which). The sequencing input was whole blood. The V call is TRBV3-1, the J call TRBJ2-5; 9 bases match TRBD2. The CDR3 coding sequence is TGTGCCAGCAGCCAAGCCGGGGAGCTAGCGGGACTCGGTAGGGAGACCCAGTACTTC. Translation gives CASSQAGELAGLGRETQYF.